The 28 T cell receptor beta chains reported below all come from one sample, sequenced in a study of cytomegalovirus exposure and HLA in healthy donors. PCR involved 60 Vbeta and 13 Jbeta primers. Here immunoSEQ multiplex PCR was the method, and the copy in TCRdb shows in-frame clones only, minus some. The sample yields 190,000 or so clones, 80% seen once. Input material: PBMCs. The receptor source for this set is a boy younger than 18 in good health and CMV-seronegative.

The CDR3 is CASSSPGTSGGAALYEQYF. CDR3 DNA sequence: TGTGCCAGCAGCTCACCCGGGACTAGCGGGGGTGCTGCACTCTACGAGCAGTACTTC. The chain joins TRBV5-4 to TRBJ2-7, with 14 bases fitting TRBD2. V lost 3 bases, J lost 3 bases, and 14 bases stayed unmatched. The CDR3 extends over 19 amino acids. Looked up from germline, CDR1 is SGHNT and CDR2 is YYREEE (reference sequence).

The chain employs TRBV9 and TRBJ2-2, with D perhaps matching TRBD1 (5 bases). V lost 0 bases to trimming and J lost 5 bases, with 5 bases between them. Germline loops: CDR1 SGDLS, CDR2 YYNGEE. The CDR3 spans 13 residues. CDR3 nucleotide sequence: TGTGCCAGCAGCGTAGGACAGACCGGGGAGCTGTTTTTT. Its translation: CASSVGQTGELFF.

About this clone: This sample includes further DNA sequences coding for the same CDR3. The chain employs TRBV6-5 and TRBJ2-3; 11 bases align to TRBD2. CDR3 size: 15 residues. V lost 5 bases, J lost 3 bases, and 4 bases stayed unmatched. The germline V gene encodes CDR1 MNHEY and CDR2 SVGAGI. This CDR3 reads CASSRLAGGTDTQYF. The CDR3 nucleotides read TGTGCCAGCAGTCGGCTAGCGGGAGGTACAGATACGCAGTATTTT.

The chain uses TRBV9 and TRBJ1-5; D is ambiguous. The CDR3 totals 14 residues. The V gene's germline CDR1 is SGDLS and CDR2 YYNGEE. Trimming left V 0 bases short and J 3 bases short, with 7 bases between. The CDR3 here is CASSVGHPNQPQHF. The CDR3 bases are TGTGCCAGCAGCGTAGGACACCCCAATCAGCCCCAGCATTTT.

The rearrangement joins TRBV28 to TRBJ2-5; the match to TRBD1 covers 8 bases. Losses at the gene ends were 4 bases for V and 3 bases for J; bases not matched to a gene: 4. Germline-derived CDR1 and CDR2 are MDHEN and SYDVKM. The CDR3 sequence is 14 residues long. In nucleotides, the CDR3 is TGTGCCAGCAGTTCCCAGGACAGGGAAGAGACCCAGTACTTC. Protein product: CASSSQDREETQYF.

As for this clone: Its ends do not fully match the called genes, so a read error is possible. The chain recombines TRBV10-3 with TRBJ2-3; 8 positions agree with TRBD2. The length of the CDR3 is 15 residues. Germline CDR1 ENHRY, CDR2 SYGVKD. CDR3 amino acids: CAITRTRTSTDTQYF. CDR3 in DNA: TGTGCCATCACTCGAACGAGGACTAGCACGGATACGCAGTATTTT.

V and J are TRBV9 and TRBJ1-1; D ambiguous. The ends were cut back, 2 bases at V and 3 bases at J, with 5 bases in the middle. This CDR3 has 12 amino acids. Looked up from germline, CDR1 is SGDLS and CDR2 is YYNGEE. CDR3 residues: CASSVSDTEAFF. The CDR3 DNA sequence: TGTGCCAGCAGCGTCAGCGACACTGAAGCTTTCTTT. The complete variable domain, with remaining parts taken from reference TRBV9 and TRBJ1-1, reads DSGVTQTPKHLITATGQRVTLRCSPRSGDLSVYWYQQSLDQGLQFLIQYYNGEERAKGNILERFSAQQFPDLHSELNLSSLELGDSALYFCASSVSDTEAFFGQGTRLTVV.

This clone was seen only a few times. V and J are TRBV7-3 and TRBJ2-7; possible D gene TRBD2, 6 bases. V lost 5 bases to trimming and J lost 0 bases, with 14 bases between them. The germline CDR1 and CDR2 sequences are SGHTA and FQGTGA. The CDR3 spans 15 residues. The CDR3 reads CASSRGGGNSYEQYF. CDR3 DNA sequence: TGTGCCAGCAGCCGGGGAGGAGGGAACTCCTACGAGCAGTACTTC.

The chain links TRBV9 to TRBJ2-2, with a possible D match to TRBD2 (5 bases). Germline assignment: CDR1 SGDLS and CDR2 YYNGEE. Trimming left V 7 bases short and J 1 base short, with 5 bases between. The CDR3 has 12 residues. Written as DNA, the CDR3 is TGTGCCAGCGGGAGGAACACCGGGGAGCTGTTTTTT. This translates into CASGRNTGELFF.

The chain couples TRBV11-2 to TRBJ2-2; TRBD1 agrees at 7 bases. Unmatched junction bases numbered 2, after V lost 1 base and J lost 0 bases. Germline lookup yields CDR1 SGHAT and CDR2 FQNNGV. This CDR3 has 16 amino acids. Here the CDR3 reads CASSLGGGANTGELFF. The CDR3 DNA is TGTGCCAGCAGCTTAGGAGGGGGCGCGAACACCGGGGAGCTGTTTTTT.

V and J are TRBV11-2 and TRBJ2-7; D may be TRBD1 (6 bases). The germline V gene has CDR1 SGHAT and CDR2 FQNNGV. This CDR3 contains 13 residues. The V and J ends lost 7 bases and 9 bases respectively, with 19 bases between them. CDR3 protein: CASTIGQLRPQYF. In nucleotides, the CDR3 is TGTGCCAGCACAATTGGACAGCTTAGACCGCAGTACTTC.

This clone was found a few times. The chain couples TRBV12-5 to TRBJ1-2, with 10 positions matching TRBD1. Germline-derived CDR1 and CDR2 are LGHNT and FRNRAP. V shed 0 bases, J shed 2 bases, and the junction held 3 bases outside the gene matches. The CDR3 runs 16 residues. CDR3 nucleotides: TGTGCTAGTGGTTTGGTAAGGACAGGGGGAAACTATGGCTACACCTTC. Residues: CASGLVRTGGNYGYTF.

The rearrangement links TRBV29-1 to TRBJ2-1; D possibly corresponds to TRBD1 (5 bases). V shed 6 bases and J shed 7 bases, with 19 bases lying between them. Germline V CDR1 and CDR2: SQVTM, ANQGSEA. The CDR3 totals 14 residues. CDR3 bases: TGCAGCGTAGAAACAGGTTATAGTAGTAATGAGCAGTTCTTC. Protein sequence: CSVETGYSSNEQFF.

The CDR3 loop reads CASSFTGLAVGQFF. The CDR3 DNA follows: TGTGCCAGCAGCTTTACGGGACTAGCGGTAGGGCAGTTCTTC. The chain links TRBV5-6 to TRBJ2-1; 11 bases align to TRBD2. This CDR3 is built from 14 residues. Germline CDR1 reads SGHDT; CDR2 reads YYEEEE. J gave up 12 bases and V 2 bases, and 7 bases lay outside the gene matches.

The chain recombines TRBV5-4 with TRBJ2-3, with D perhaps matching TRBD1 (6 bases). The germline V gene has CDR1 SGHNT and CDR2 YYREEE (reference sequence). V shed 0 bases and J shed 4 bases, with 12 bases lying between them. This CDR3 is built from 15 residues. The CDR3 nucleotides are TGTGCCAGCAGCTTGGATTGGGGGCCCGCAGATACGCAGTATTTT. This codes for CASSLDWGPADTQYF.

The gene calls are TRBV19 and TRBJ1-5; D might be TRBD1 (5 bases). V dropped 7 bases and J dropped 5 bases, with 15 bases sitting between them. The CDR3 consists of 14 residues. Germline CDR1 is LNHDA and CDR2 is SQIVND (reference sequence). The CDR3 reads CASTTVSLDQPQHF. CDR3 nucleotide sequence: TGTGCCAGTACGACAGTATCGTTGGATCAGCCCCAGCATTTT.

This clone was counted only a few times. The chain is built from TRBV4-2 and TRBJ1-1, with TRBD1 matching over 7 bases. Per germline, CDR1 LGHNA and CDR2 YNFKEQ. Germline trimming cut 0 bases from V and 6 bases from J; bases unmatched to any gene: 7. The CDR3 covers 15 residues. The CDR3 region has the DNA TGTGCCAGCAGCCAAGAGGACTTCAGGGGGTCTGAAGCTTTCTTT. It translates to CASSQEDFRGSEAFF.

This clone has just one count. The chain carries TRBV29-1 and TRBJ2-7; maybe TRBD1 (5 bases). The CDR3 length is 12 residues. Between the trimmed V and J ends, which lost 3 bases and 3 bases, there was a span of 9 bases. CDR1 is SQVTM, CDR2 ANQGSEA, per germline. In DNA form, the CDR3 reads TGCAGCGTTGAGACAGTTAACTACGAGCAGTACTTC. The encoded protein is CSVETVNYEQYF.

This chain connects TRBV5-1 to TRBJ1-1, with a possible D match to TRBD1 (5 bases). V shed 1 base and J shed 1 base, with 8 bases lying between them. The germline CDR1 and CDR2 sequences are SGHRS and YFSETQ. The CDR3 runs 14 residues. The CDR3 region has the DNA TGCGCCAGCAGCTTGACTCAGGGGAACACTGAAGCTTTCTTT. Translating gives CASSLTQGNTEAFF.

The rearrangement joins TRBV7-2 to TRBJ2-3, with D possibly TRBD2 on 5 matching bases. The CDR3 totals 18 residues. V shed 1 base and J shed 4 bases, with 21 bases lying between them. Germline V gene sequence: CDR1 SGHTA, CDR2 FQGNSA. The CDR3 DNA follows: TGTGCCAGCAGCTTAGTGGCGAGCGGAAATGGGCGGGCAGATACGCAGTATTTT. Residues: CASSLVASGNGRADTQYF.

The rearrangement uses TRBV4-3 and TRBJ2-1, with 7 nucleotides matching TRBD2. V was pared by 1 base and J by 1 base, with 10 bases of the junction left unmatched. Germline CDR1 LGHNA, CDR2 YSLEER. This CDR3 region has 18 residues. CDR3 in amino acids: CASSQVWRGSMSYNEQFF. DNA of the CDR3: TGCGCCAGCAGCCAAGTATGGCGCGGGAGTATGTCCTACAATGAGCAGTTCTTC.

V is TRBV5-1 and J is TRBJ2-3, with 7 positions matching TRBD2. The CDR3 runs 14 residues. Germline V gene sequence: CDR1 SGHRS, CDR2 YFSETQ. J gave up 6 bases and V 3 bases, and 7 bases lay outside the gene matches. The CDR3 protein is CASSSAGVRDTQYF. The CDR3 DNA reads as TGCGCCAGCAGCTCTGCGGGAGTACGCGATACGCAGTATTTT.

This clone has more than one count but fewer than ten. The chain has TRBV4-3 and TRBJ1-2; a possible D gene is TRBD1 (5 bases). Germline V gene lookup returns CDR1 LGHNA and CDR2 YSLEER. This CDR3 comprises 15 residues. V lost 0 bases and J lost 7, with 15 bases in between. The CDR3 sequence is CASSQDYGGWSGYTF. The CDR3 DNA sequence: TGCGCCAGCAGCCAAGATTACGGGGGTTGGTCTGGCTACACCTTC.

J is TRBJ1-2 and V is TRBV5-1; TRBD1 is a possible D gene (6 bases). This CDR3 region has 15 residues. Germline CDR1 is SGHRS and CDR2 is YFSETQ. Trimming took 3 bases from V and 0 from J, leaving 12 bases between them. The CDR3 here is CASSWGAGANYGYTF. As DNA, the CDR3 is TGCGCCAGCAGCTGGGGGGCGGGAGCTAACTATGGCTACACCTTC.

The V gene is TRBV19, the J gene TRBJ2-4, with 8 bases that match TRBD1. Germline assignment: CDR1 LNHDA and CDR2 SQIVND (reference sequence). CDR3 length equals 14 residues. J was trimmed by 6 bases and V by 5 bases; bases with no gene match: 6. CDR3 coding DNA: TGTGCCAGTAGTTCCCCGGACAGGGTAAACATTCAGTACTTC. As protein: CASSSPDRVNIQYF.

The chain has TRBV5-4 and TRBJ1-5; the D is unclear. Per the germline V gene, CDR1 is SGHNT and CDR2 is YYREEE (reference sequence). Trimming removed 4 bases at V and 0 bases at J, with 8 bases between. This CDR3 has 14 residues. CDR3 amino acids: CASSLRPSNQPQHF. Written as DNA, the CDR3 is TGTGCCAGCAGCCTCCGTCCTAGCAATCAGCCCCAGCATTTT.

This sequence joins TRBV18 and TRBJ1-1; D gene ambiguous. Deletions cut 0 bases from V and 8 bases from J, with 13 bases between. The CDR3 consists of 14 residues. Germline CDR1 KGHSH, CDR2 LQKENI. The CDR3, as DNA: TGTGCCAGCTCACCACCAGAGGGTATAATCGAAGCTTTCTTT. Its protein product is CASSPPEGIIEAFF.

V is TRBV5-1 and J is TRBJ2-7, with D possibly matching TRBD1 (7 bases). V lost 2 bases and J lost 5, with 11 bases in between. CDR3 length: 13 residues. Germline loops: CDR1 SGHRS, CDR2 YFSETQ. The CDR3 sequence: CASSFAGGNEQYF. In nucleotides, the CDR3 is TGCGCCAGCAGCTTCGCAGGGGGGAACGAGCAGTACTTC.